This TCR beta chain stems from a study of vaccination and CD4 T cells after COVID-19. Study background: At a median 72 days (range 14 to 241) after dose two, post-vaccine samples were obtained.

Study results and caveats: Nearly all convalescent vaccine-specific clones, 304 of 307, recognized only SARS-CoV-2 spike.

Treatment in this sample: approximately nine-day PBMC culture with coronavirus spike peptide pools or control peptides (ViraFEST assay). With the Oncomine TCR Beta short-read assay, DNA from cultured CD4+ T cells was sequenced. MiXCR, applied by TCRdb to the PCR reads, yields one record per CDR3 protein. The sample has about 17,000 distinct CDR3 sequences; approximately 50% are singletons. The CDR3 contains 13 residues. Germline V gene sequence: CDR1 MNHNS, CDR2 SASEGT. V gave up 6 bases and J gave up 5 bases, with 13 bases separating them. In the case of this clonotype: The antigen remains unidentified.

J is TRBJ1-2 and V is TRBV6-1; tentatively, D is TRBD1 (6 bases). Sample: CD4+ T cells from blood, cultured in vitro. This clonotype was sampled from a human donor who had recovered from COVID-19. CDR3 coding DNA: TGTGCCAGCAGAGACCGGGACAATTATGGCTACACCTTC. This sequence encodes CASRDRDNYGYTF.